These 32 T cell receptor beta chains originate from one sample sequenced in a study of T-cell reconstitution after alpha-beta-depleted transplantation in children. Preparing the TCRbeta library involved the use of unique molecular identifiers. TCRdb redid the calling of the PCR reads with MiXCR, one entry per CDR3 protein. This sample has over 90,000 distinct CDR3 sequences, with under 9% found just once. The specimen comprised PBMCs, sampled before TCRalphabeta/CD19-depleted stem cell transplant. All receptors come from a boy aged 2 to 10 with acute lymphoblastic leukemia, due to receive a stem cell transplant.

This clonotype was counted many times. This chain connects TRBV21-1 to TRBJ2-7; the D call in the table, TRBD1, was not verified against the DNA. TRBV21-1 is labeled a pseudogene. The CDR3 totals 15 residues. The CDR3 spells CASSKATGGLNEQYF. CDR3 sequence (DNA): TGTGCCAGCAGCAAAGCTACAGGTGGCCTTAACGAGCAGTACTTC.

This chain uses TRBV2 with TRBJ2-5, with D possibly called TRBD1 or TRBD2 (5 bases each). The CDR3 is 15 residues long. The V and J ends lost 0 bases and 1 base respectively, with 9 bases between them. The V gene's germline CDR1 is SNHLY and CDR2 FYNNEI. For the CDR3, the DNA is TGTGCCAGCAGTGAAGCCGGGGCCCCCCAAGAGACCCAGTACTTC. Translation gives CASSEAGAPQETQYF.

This clonotype was observed many times. The chain links TRBV5-1 to TRBJ2-5; 10 bases line up with TRBD1. The CDR3 contains 15 residues. V dropped 4 bases and J dropped 6; count of bases not matched to a gene: 9. Germline CDR1 reads SGHRS; CDR2 reads YFSETQ. The chain's CDR3 is CASSLRDRGRQTQYF. The CDR3 DNA reads as TGCGCCAGCAGCCTGAGGGACAGGGGTAGGCAGACCCAGTACTTC.

This chain links TRBV15 with TRBJ1-3; D is uncertain. CDR3 length: 14 amino acids. V lost 3 bases, J lost 1 base, and 7 bases lay in between. Germline V lookup: CDR1 LNHNV, CDR2 YYDKDF (reference sequence). CDR3 sequence (DNA): TGTGCCACCAGCAGGACAAGTTCTGGAAACACCATATATTTT. Amino acid sequence: CATSRTSSGNTIYF.

J is TRBJ2-7 and V is TRBV18; no clear D gene. Germline-derived CDR1 and CDR2 are KGHSH and LQKENI. Trimming took off 6 bases at V and 5 bases at J, with 14 bases between the two ends. This CDR3 is 13 amino acids long. As DNA, the CDR3 is TGTGCCAGCTCGCTCAGTCTCCGGAACGAGCAGTACTTC. It is translated as CASSLSLRNEQYF.

About this clonotype: Germline is not matched at one junction end, which may reflect a read error. V and J are TRBV3-1 and TRBJ2-7; tentatively, D is TRBD2 (5 bases). This CDR3 is built from 12 residues. Germline-derived CDR1 and CDR2 are LGHDT and YNNKEL (reference sequence). As DNA, the CDR3 is TGTGCCAGCAGCCGACTACTCGAAGACGTCTCCTTC. Translated: CASSRLLEDVSF.

This chain links TRBV5-1 with TRBJ2-2, with 7 bases matching TRBD1. Germline CDR1 is SGHRS and CDR2 is YFSETQ. CDR3 size: 15 residues. With V trimmed by 1 base and J by 5 bases, 5 bases remained unmatched. CDR3 protein: CASSLTPDRTGELFF. The CDR3 nucleotides are TGCGCCAGCAGCTTGACTCCGGACAGGACCGGGGAGCTGTTTTTT.

This chain links TRBV5-6 with TRBJ2-7; D unresolved. Germline CDR1 SGHDT, CDR2 YYEEEE. V shed 2 bases and J shed 2 bases, with 11 bases lying between them. The CDR3 runs 14 residues. The CDR3 is CASSFTSSPYEQYF. The CDR3 DNA sequence: TGTGCCAGCAGCTTCACGAGTTCGCCCTACGAGCAGTACTTC.

This chain connects TRBV2 to TRBJ1-4; possibly TRBD1 for D (5 bases). The CDR3 runs to 16 residues. Trimming removed 2 bases at V and 1 base at J, with 11 bases between. CDR1 is SNHLY, CDR2 FYNNEI, per germline. CDR3 bases: TGTGCCAGCAGTGAAAGATCAGGGAGAACTAATGAAAAACTGTTTTTT. Residues: CASSERSGRTNEKLFF.

This clonotype turned up a few times. The chain employs TRBV12-3 or TRBV12-4 and TRBJ1-5, with D possibly being TRBD1 (6 bases). The CDR3 spans 17 residues. V lost 0 bases and J 0 bases, leaving 12 bases between the germline ends. The CDR3 coding sequence is TGTGCCAGCAGTTTAGCGCAGGGGCTGAGTAGCAATCAGCCCCAGCATTTT. The encoded protein is CASSLAQGLSSNQPQHF.

V and J are TRBV7-6 and TRBJ2-7, with a weak D call TRBD2 (5 bases). The CDR3 spans 17 residues. CDR1 and CDR2 from the germline V gene are SGHVS and FNYEAQ. V was pared by 1 base and J by 0 bases, with 16 bases between. The CDR3 nucleotides read TGTGCCAGCAGCTTAGAGTTACCGGGGAGTCGCTCCTACGAGCAGTACTTC. This encodes CASSLELPGSRSYEQYF.

The chain couples TRBV3-1 to TRBJ2-7; D is uncertain. CDR3 length: 17 amino acids. Per germline, CDR1 LGHDT and CDR2 YNNKEL (reference sequence). V lost 1 base and J lost 1, with 17 bases in between. Written as DNA, the CDR3 is TGTGCCAGCAGCCAAGTACCCGAGCTAGGTTGGTCCTACGAGCAGTACTTC. This encodes CASSQVPELGWSYEQYF.

Ten or more counts support this clonotype. The chain carries TRBV18 and TRBJ2-7; 9 bases map to TRBD2. This CDR3 has 15 amino acids. Trimming took 3 bases from V and 5 from J; bases not matched to a gene: 8. In germline, CDR1 is KGHSH, CDR2 LQKENI. The CDR3 DNA is TGTGCCAGCTCACCCGGTCTAGCGGGGTTCCACGAGCAGTACTTC. Protein sequence: CASSPGLAGFHEQYF.

This clonotype has ten or more counts. This chain uses TRBV6-5 with TRBJ2-6; TRBD1 agrees at 7 bases. The germline gives CDR1 MNHEY, CDR2 SVGAGI. J gave up 2 bases and V 6 bases, and 4 bases lay outside the gene matches. This CDR3 has 15 amino acids. The CDR3 DNA reads as TGTGCCAGCAGCGCACAGGGGACTGGGGCCAACGTCCTGACTTTC. Translating it yields CASSAQGTGANVLTF.

This clonotype was recorded at least ten times. This sequence joins TRBV4-1 and TRBJ2-7; TRBD1 matches 10 bases. This CDR3 has 14 amino acids. With V trimmed by 5 bases and J by 2 bases, 3 bases remained unmatched. Germline CDR1 reads MGHRA; CDR2 reads YSYEKL. The CDR3 loop is CASSRDRGPYEQYF. DNA of the CDR3: TGCGCCAGCAGCAGGGACAGGGGACCCTACGAGCAGTACTTC.

This clonotype was seen a few times. The chain is built from TRBV19 and TRBJ1-2, with 7 bases identical to TRBD1. J was trimmed by 8 bases and V by 4 bases; bases with no gene match: 10. There are 14 residues in the CDR3. Germline V gene sequence: CDR1 LNHDA, CDR2 SQIVND (reference sequence). The CDR3 sequence: CASSRLTGIEGYTF. The DNA of the CDR3 is TGTGCCAGTAGTAGGTTGACAGGGATTGAAGGCTACACCTTC.

At least ten counts were recorded for this clonotype. The junction departs from the called germline gene at one end, perhaps through a read error. The chain combines TRBV12-3 or TRBV12-4 with TRBJ2-4, with D possibly being TRBD1 or TRBD2 (6 bases each). The CDR3 loop spans 13 amino acids. CDR3 residues: CASTLFLEGGVEF. DNA of the CDR3: TGTGCCAGCACTCTATTCCTCGAGGGGGGCGTCGAATTC.

The gene calls are TRBV5-1 and TRBJ1-4; D may be TRBD1 (5 bases). Per the germline V gene, CDR1 is SGHRS and CDR2 is YFSETQ. CDR3 length: 15 residues. The germline V and J ends were trimmed by 5 bases and 4 bases, with 15 bases remaining between them. The chain's CDR3 is CASSGEGRSNEKLFF. CDR3 sequence (DNA): TGCGCCAGCAGTGGAGAGGGACGGAGTAATGAAAAACTGTTTTTT.

Ten or more counts support this clonotype. The chain employs TRBV5-1 and TRBJ2-3; no definite D call. The CDR3 is 12 amino acids. Germline CDR1 and CDR2: SGHRS and YFSETQ. Trimming took off 4 bases at V and 5 bases at J, with 8 bases between the two ends. The CDR3 sequence is CASSEDQDTQYF. The CDR3 region has the DNA TGCGCCAGCAGCGAGGATCAAGATACGCAGTATTTT. Looking up the rest from reference TRBV5-1 and TRBJ2-3 gives the full variable domain: KAGVTQTPRYLIKTRGQQVTLSCSPISGHRSVSWYQQTPGQGLQFLFEYFSETQRNKGNFPGRFSGRQFSNSRSEMNVSTLELGDSALYLCASSEDQDTQYFGPGTRLTVL.

Note on this clonotype: This may arise from a read error, as a much more abundant clone is one base away. The CDR3 DNA follows: TGTGCCAGCAGTTTAGGCTGGTTATCAGAGACCCAGTACTTC. It encodes CASSLGWLSETQYF. V is TRBV12-3 or TRBV12-4 and J is TRBJ2-5; D gene ambiguous. The CDR3 loop spans 14 amino acids. V was clipped by 1 base and J by 4 bases, with 10 bases between them.

In this sample, this clonotype turned up many times. The rearrangement joins TRBV7-2 to TRBJ2-1; 11 nucleotides align to TRBD1. Trimming took 5 bases from V and 7 from J; bases not matched to a gene: 4. CDR1 and CDR2 from the germline V gene are SGHTA and FQGNSA. This CDR3 is built from 14 residues. This CDR3 is CASSPGDRGNEQFF. CDR3 bases: TGTGCCAGCAGCCCTGGGGACAGGGGGAATGAGCAGTTCTTC. Combining the CDR3 with reference TRBV7-2 and TRBJ2-1 gives the whole variable domain GAGVSQSPSNKVTEKGKDVELRCDPISGHTALYWYRQSLGQGLEFLIYFQGNSAPDKSGLPSDRFSAERTGGSVSTLTIQRTQQEDSAVYLCASSPGDRGNEQFFGPGTRLTVL.

This clonotype was seen at least ten times. The genes are TRBV5-1 and TRBJ1-2; D not resolved. The germline V gene has CDR1 SGHRS and CDR2 YFSETQ. The CDR3 has 14 residues. Trimming shortened V by 0 bases and J by 4 bases, and 10 bases separated the two germline ends. The CDR3 nucleotides are TGCGCCAGCAGCTTGGGGCAGACATCCTATGGCTACACCTTC. Translation gives CASSLGQTSYGYTF.

Ten or more counts support this clonotype. This chain uses TRBV12-3 or TRBV12-4 with TRBJ2-7; possible D gene TRBD2, 6 bases. The CDR3 is 15 amino acids. V was shortened by 3 bases and J by 0 bases, with 12 bases between the two germline ends. The CDR3 region has the DNA TGTGCCAGCAGTTTTGAACTAGCTCCCTCCTACGAGCAGTACTTC. Translated, it gives CASSFELAPSYEQYF.

This clonotype was recorded many times. The chain combines TRBV20-1 with TRBJ1-2, with TRBD1 as a possible D gene (6 bases). Germline CDR1 reads DFQATT; CDR2 reads SNEGSKA (reference sequence). CDR3 size: 13 residues. With 3 bases removed from V and 14 bases from J, the gap between germline ends came to 22 bases. CDR3 nucleotide sequence: TGCAGTGCTAGTACGAAGGGCTTTGAGGGGGTTACCTTC. Translation: CSASTKGFEGVTF.

This clonotype was picked up a small number of times. The chain links TRBV20-1 to TRBJ1-5; D not resolved. The V and J ends lost 6 bases and 6 bases respectively, with 15 bases between them. The CDR3 covers 13 residues. CDR1 is DFQATT and CDR2 is SNEGSKA in the germline V gene (reference sequence). The CDR3 DNA sequence: TGCAGTGCCACGTCCCCCGTAGGTCAGCCCCAGCATTTT. As protein: CSATSPVGQPQHF.

This clonotype has a count of ten or more. The rearrangement joins TRBV29-1 to TRBJ2-1, with D perhaps TRBD1 (6 bases). V shed 7 bases and J shed 2 bases, with 15 bases lying between them. The germline gives CDR1 SQVTM, CDR2 ANQGSEA. This CDR3 region has 14 residues. The CDR3 protein is CSGYQGNTYNEQFF. CDR3 bases: TGCAGCGGTTACCAGGGGAATACCTACAATGAGCAGTTCTTC.

This clonotype was recorded only once. CDR3 nucleotides: TGCGCCAGCAGCTTGGCCCGCCTCACAGGGGCCCATACCTACGAGCAGTACTTC. Protein product: CASSLARLTGAHTYEQYF. The chain couples TRBV5-1 to TRBJ2-7; 7 bases match TRBD1. The germline CDR1 and CDR2 sequences are SGHRS and YFSETQ. The CDR3 covers 18 residues. With 0 bases clipped from V and 2 bases from J, the junction kept 14 bases outside the gene matches.

The rearrangement links TRBV27 to TRBJ1-2, with a tentative D call TRBD1 (6 bases). V shed 6 bases and J shed 6 bases, with 14 bases lying between them. Germline V gives CDR1 MNHEY, CDR2 SMNVEV (reference sequence). The CDR3 sequence is 13 residues long. The CDR3 protein is CASRPQGGHGYTF. In DNA, the CDR3 is TGTGCCAGCAGGCCACAGGGTGGTCATGGCTACACCTTC.

The J gene is TRBJ2-1, the V gene TRBV20-1; 8 bases are a match to TRBD2. Germline CDR1 DFQATT, CDR2 SNEGSKA (reference sequence). This CDR3 is 14 amino acids long. The junction had 8 bases not matched to a gene; V was cut back by 6 bases and J by 4 bases. The CDR3 is CSARRGGSYNEQFF. The CDR3 nucleotides read TGCAGTGCCCGCCGGGGGGGATCTTACAATGAGCAGTTCTTC.

The chain is built from TRBV7-6 and TRBJ2-7, with D possibly matching TRBD2 (5 bases). Germline V gene lookup returns CDR1 SGHVS and CDR2 FNYEAQ. The CDR3 consists of 14 residues. V was trimmed by 4 bases and J by 1 base, leaving 11 bases between them. The CDR3 spells CASSSAPGSYEQYF. The CDR3 DNA reads as TGTGCCAGCAGCTCAGCCCCGGGGTCCTACGAGCAGTACTTC.

The V gene is TRBV6-1, the J gene TRBJ1-3, with D possibly TRBD1 on 5 matching bases. Germline CDR1 MNHNS, CDR2 SASEGT. Trimming took 11 bases from V and 0 from J, leaving 17 bases between them. CDR3 length equals 15 residues. CDR3 sequence (DNA): TGTGCCCCCCTTGGTGGGGCCGCCTCTGGAAACACCATATATTTT. Its translation: CAPLGGAASGNTIYF.

This clonotype was found many times. The chain joins TRBV12-3 or TRBV12-4 to TRBJ1-6; D possibly corresponds to TRBD1 (6 bases). The CDR3 extends over 15 amino acids. V was shortened by 0 bases and J by 9 bases, with 12 bases between the two germline ends. The CDR3 sequence is CASSLALGRGSPLHF. The CDR3 DNA reads as TGTGCCAGCAGTTTAGCCCTGGGCAGGGGTTCACCCCTCCACTTT.